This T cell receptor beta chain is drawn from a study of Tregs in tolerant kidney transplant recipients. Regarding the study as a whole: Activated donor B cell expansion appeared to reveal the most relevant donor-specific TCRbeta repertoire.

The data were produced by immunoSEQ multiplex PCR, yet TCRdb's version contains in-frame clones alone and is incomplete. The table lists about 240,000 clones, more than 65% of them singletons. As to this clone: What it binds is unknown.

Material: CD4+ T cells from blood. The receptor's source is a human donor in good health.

The CDR3 DNA reads TGCGCCAGCAGTCAATGGCCGGGGGTAGCGGGAGTACGTTCCGATACGCAGTATTTT. It encodes CASSQWPGVAGVRSDTQYF. The gene calls are TRBV23-1 and TRBJ2-3; 9 bases line up with TRBD2. TRBV23-1 is recorded as an ORF, its role being uncertain. Trimming took 1 base from V and 6 from J; bases not matched to a gene: 17. The CDR3 extends over 19 amino acids.